Below, 16 T cell receptor beta chains from the same sample are listed, as sequenced in a study of cytomegalovirus exposure and HLA in healthy donors. This PCR relied on a set of 60 Vbeta primers and 13 Jbeta primers. Generated by immunoSEQ multiplex PCR, the TCRdb table keeps only in-frame clones and is missing some. There are over 150,000 clones in the sample; more than 75% occur only once, and 5.5% to 7% lies in the top ten. Sequenced material: PBMCs. All receptors come from a woman aged 50 to 60 in good health and CMV-seropositive.

J is TRBJ2-7 and V is TRBV27; the match to TRBD1 covers 8 bases. CDR3 length: 18 amino acids. CDR1 is MNHEY, CDR2 SMNVEV, per germline (reference sequence). V lost 5 bases to trimming and J lost 4 bases; unmatched junction nucleotides: 19. CDR3 protein: CASSRKPYSTGVRYEQYF. CDR3 bases: TGTGCCAGCAGTCGAAAGCCCTACTCGACAGGGGTAAGGTACGAGCAGTACTTC.

V and J are TRBV28 and TRBJ2-7; D ambiguous. Between the trimmed V and J ends, which lost 7 bases and 0 bases, there was a span of 10 bases. The CDR3 totals 13 residues. Germline CDR1 reads MDHEN; CDR2 reads SYDVKM. CDR3 nucleotides: TGTGCCAGCACTGACCGGAGCTCCTACGAGCAGTACTTC. As protein: CASTDRSSYEQYF.

The chain uses TRBV7-6 and TRBJ2-7; TRBD2 agrees at 10 bases. V shed 2 bases, J shed 4 bases, and the junction held 5 bases outside the gene matches. The CDR3 runs to 15 residues. Germline lookup yields CDR1 SGHVS and CDR2 FNYEAQ. Written as DNA, the CDR3 is TGTGCCAGCAGCTTATTAGCGGGAGGTTCTTACGAGCAGTACTTC. This sequence encodes CASSLLAGGSYEQYF.

The genes are TRBV10-3 and TRBJ2-1; 9 bases match TRBD2. V shed 4 bases and J 9 bases; nucleotides not matched to a gene: 1. The germline CDR1 and CDR2 sequences are ENHRY and SYGVKD. This CDR3 has 12 amino acids. CDR3 sequence (DNA): TGTGCCATCAGTGGGCGGGAGGGTGAGCAGTTCTTC. It encodes CAISGREGEQFF.

The V and J genes are TRBV28 and TRBJ2-7; 9 positions agree with TRBD1. The CDR3 runs 16 residues. After removal of 5 bases from V and 2 bases from J, the junction contained 10 bases not matched to a gene. Germline V lookup: CDR1 MDHEN, CDR2 SYDVKM. As DNA, the CDR3 is TGTGCCAGCAGTCTACCGCCGGGACAGGGACCCTACGAGCAGTACTTC. This translates into CASSLPPGQGPYEQYF.

This chain connects TRBV7-9 to TRBJ1-3, with unresolved D. Trimming removed 11 bases from V and 4 bases from J, with 18 bases in between. Germline assignment: CDR1 SEHNR and CDR2 FQNEAQ (reference sequence). This CDR3 has 14 amino acids. This CDR3 is CAGGVSSGGNTIYF. Here the CDR3 DNA reads TGTGCCGGCGGGGTTTCCTCCGGGGGAAACACCATATATTTT.

The rearrangement uses TRBV4-3 and TRBJ2-3; possibly TRBD1 for D (6 bases). Germline V gene lookup returns CDR1 LGHNA and CDR2 YSLEER. This CDR3 spans 17 amino acids. V lost 4 bases to trimming and J lost 1 base, with 18 bases between them. The CDR3 DNA reads as TGCGCCAGCAGCCCCATGGGGATACAGGGTGGCACAGATACGCAGTATTTT. This gives the protein CASSPMGIQGGTDTQYF.

Points on this clone: The junction departs from the called germline gene at one end, perhaps through a read error. The rearrangement uses TRBV7-9 and TRBJ2-7; 9 positions agree with TRBD2. CDR1 SEHNR and CDR2 FQNEAQ come from the germline V gene (reference sequence). CDR3 size: 15 residues. The CDR3 DNA sequence: TGTTCCAGCAGCTCCCCTAGCGGGAAGTCCTACGAGCAGTACTTC. It yields the protein CSSSSPSGKSYEQYF.

This CDR3 reads CASSTFRESSYEQYF. The CDR3 DNA reads as TGTGCCAGCAGCACGTTCAGGGAAAGCTCCTACGAGCAGTACTTC. The genes are TRBV7-2 and TRBJ2-5; D is perhaps TRBD1 (5 bases). The J call may be in error: the DNA end matches TRBJ2-7 better. The CDR3 spans 15 residues. CDR1 SGHTA and CDR2 FQGNSA come from the germline V gene.

V usage is TRBV18 and J usage is TRBJ1-1; 7 positions agree with TRBD1. The CDR3 is 15 residues long. Germline lookup yields CDR1 KGHSH and CDR2 LQKENI. Trimming took 3 bases from V and 3 from J; bases not matched to a gene: 7. CDR3 nucleotide sequence: TGTGCCAGCTCACCCCGACAGGGTCAGGACACTGAAGCTTTCTTT. It codes for CASSPRQGQDTEAFF.

CDR3 sequence reads: CASTADRGGQPQHF. For the CDR3, the DNA is TGTGCCAGCACCGCGGACAGGGGCGGTCAGCCCCAGCATTTT. This sequence joins TRBV2 and TRBJ1-5; 9 positions match TRBD1. The germline gives CDR1 SNHLY, CDR2 FYNNEI. The ends lost 7 bases at V and 6 bases at J; junction bases unmatched: 7. The CDR3 covers 14 residues.

This rearrangement joins TRBV27 to TRBJ2-1, with 10 bases identical to TRBD2. This CDR3 is 14 amino acids long. V gave up 7 bases and J gave up 4 bases; unmatched junction bases: 4. The germline V gene has CDR1 MNHEY and CDR2 SMNVEV (reference sequence). CDR3 in DNA: TGTGCCAGCATTGCGACTAGCGGGTACAATGAGCAGTTCTTC. The encoded protein is CASIATSGYNEQFF.

This chain connects TRBV6-1 to TRBJ1-3; no clear D gene. Germline CDR1 reads MNHNS; CDR2 reads SASEGT. The CDR3 contains 18 residues. Trimming took off 2 bases at V and 7 bases at J, with 24 bases between the two ends. In DNA, the CDR3 is TGTGCCAGCAGTGAAACGCGGGGAGACTCTTCTAAGTGGAACACCATATATTTT. Amino acid sequence: CASSETRGDSSKWNTIYF.

The rearrangement joins TRBV30 to TRBJ1-1; D remains unclear. This CDR3 region has 13 residues. The ends were cut back, 4 bases at V and 0 bases at J, with 9 bases in the middle. Germline CDR1 reads GTSNPN; CDR2 reads SVGIG (reference sequence). CDR3 loop: CAWTKRVNTEAFF. CDR3 nucleotide sequence: TGTGCCTGGACCAAACGGGTGAACACTGAAGCTTTCTTT.

The chain has TRBV28 and TRBJ2-3; no clear D gene. CDR1 and CDR2 from the germline V gene are MDHEN and SYDVKM. The CDR3 runs to 15 residues. Trimming stripped 2 bases from V and 1 base from J, with 10 bases between. CDR3 residues: CASSLARRGTDTQYF. CDR3 bases: TGTGCCAGCAGTTTAGCCCGGAGAGGCACAGATACGCAGTATTTT.

The rearrangement links TRBV19 to TRBJ2-1, with 13 bases lining up with TRBD2. This CDR3 spans 14 amino acids. Germline-derived CDR1 and CDR2 are LNHDA and SQIVND (reference sequence). V trimming: 10 bases; J trimming: 4 bases; junction bases outside the gene matches: 4. The CDR3 region has the DNA TGTGCCAACTGGACTAGCGGGAGTTACAATGAGCAGTTCTTC. This translates into CANWTSGSYNEQFF.